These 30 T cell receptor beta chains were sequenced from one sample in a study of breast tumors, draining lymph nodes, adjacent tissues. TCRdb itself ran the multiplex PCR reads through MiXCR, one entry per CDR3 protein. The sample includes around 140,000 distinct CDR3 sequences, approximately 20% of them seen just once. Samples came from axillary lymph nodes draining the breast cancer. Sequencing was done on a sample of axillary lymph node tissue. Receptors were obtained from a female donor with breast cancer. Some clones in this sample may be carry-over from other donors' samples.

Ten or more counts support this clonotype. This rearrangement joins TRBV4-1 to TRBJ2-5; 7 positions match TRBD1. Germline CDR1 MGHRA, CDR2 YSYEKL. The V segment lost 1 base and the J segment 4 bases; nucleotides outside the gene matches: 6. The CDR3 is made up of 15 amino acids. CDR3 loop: CASSQVPTGRETQYF. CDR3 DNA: TGCGCCAGCAGCCAAGTTCCGACAGGGAGAGAGACCCAGTACTTC.

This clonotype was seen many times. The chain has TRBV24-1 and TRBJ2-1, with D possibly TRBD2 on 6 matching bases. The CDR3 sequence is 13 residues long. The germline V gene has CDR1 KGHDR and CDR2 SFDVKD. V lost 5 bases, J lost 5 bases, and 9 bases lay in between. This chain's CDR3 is CATSGRVHNEQFF. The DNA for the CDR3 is TGTGCCACCAGTGGGAGGGTTCACAATGAGCAGTTCTTC.

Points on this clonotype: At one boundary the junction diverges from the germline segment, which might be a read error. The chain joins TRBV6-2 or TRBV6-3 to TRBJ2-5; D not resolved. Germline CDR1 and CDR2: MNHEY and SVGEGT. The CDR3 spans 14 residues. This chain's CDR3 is CACSVVYFHETQYF. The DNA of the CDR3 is TGTGCCTGCAGTGTGGTGTACTTCCACGAGACCCAGTACTTC.

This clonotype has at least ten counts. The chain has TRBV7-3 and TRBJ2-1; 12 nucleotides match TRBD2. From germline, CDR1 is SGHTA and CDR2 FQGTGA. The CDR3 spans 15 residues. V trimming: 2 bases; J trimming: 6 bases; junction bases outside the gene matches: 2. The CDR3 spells CASSLGTSGSNEQFF. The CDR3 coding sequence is TGTGCCAGCAGCTTAGGGACTAGCGGGTCCAATGAGCAGTTCTTC.

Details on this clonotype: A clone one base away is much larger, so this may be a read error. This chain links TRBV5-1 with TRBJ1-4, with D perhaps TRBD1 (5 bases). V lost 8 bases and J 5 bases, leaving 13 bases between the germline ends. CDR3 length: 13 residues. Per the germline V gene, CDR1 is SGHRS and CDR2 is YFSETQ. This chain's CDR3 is CASRQQENEKLFF. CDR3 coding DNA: TGCGCCAGTAGACAACAGGAGAATGAAAAACTGTTTTTT. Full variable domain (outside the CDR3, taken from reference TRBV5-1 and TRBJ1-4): KAGVTQTPRYLIKTRGQQVTLSCSPISGHRSVSWYQQTPGQGLQFLFEYFSETQRNKGNFPGRFSGRQFSNSRSEMNVSTLELGDSALYLCASRQQENEKLFFGSGTQLSVL.

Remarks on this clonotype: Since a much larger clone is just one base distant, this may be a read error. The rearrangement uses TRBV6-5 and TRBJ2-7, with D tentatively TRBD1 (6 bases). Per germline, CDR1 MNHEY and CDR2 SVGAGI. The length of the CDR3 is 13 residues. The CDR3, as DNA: TGTGCCAGCAGTCCCCGCAGGGGTAACGAGCGGTACTTC. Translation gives CASSPRRGNERYF.

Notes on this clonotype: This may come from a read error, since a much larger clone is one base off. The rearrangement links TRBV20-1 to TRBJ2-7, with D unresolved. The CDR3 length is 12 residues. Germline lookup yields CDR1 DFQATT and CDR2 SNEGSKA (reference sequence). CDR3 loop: CSAPSRIYGQYF. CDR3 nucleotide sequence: TGCAGTGCTCCCAGTCGGATTTACGGGCAGTACTTC.

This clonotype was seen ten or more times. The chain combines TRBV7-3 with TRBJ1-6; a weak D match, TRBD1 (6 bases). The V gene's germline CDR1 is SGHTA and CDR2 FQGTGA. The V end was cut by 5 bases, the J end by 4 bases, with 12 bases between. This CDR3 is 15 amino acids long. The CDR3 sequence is CASSAEGGYNSPLHF. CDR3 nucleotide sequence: TGTGCCAGCAGCGCCGAGGGGGGTTATAATTCACCCCTCCACTTT.

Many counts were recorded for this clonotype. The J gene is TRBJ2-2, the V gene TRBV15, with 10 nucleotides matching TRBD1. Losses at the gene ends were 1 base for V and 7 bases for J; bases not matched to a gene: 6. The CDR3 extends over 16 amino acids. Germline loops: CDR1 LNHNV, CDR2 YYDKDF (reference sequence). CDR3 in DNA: TGTGCCACCAGCAGAGGGGGACAGGGGCGAGGCGGGGAGCTGTTTTTT. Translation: CATSRGGQGRGGELFF.

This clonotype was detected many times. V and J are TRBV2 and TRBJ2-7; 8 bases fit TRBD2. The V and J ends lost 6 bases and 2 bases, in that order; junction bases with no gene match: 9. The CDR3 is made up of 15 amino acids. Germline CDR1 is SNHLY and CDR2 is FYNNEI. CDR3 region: CASSVKAGLAYEQYF. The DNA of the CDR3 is TGTGCCAGCAGCGTGAAGGCGGGACTAGCCTACGAGCAGTACTTC.

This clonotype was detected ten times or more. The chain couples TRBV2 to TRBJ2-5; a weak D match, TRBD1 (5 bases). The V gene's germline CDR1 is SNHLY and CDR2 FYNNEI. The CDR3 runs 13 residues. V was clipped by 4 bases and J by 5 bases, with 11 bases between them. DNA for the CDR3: TGTGCCAGCAGTGCGACAGTGGTGGAGACCCAGTACTTC. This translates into CASSATVVETQYF.

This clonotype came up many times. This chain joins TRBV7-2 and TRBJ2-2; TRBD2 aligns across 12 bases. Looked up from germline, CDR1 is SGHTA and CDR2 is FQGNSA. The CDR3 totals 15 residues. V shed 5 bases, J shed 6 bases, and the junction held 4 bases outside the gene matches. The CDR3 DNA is TGTGCCAGCAGCCTCGCTAGCGGGAGGGCCGGGGAGCTGTTTTTT. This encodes CASSLASGRAGELFF.

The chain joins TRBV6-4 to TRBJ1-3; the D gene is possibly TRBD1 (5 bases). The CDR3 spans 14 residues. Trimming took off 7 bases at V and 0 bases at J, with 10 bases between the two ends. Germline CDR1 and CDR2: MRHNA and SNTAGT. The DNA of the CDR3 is TGTGCCAGCATCGGGGGGTGCTCTGGAAACACCATATATTTT. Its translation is CASIGGCSGNTIYF.

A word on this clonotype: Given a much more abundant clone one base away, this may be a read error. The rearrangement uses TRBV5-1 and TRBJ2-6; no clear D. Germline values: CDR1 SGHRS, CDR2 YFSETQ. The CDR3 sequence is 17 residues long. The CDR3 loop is CTSSYYASASGANVLTF. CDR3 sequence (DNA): TGCACCAGCAGCTATTACGCTTCGGCCTCTGGGGCCAACGTCCTGACTTTC.

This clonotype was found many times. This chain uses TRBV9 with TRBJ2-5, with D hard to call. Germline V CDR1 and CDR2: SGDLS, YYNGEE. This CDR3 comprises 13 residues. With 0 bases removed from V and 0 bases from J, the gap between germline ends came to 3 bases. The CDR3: CASSVEDQETQYF. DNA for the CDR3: TGTGCCAGCAGCGTAGAAGACCAAGAGACCCAGTACTTC.

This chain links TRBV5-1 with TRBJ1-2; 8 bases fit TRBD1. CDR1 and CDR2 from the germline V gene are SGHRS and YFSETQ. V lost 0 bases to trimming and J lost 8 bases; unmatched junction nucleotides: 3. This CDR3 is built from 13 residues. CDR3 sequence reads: CASSLDRGVGYTF. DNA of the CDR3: TGCGCCAGCAGCTTGGACAGGGGGGTGGGCTACACCTTC. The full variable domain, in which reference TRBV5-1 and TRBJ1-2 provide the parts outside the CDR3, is KAGVTQTPRYLIKTRGQQVTLSCSPISGHRSVSWYQQTPGQGLQFLFEYFSETQRNKGNFPGRFSGRQFSNSRSEMNVSTLELGDSALYLCASSLDRGVGYTFGSGTRLTVV.

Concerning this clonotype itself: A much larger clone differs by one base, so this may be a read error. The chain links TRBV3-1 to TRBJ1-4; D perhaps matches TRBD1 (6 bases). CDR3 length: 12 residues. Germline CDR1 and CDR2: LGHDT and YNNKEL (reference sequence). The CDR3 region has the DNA TGTGTCAGCAGCCCCGGGGGGGGCCCGGGGTTTTTT. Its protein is CVSSPGGGPGFF.

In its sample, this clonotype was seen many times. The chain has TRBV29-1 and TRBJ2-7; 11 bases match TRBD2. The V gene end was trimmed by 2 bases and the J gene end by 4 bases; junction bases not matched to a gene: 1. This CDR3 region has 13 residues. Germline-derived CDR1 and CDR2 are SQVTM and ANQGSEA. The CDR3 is CSVEIAGGYEQYF. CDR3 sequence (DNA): TGCAGCGTTGAAATAGCGGGAGGGTACGAGCAGTACTTC.

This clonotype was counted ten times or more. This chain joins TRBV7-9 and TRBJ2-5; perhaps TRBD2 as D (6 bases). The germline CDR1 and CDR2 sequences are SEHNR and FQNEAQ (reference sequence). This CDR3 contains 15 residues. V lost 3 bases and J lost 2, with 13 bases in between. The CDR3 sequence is CASSLEGRHQETQYF. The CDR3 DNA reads TGTGCCAGCAGCTTGGAGGGACGCCATCAAGAGACCCAGTACTTC.

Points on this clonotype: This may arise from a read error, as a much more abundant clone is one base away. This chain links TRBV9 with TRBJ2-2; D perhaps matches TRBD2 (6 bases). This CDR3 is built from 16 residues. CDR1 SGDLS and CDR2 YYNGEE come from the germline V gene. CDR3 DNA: TGTGCCAGCAGCGTCCTAGCGTTTCCGAACACCGGGGAGCCGTTTTTT. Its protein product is CASSVLAFPNTGEPFF.

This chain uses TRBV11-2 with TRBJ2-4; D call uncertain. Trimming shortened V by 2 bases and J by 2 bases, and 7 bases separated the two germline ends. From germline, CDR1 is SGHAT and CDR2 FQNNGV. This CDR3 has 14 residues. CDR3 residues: CASSLTPPKNIQYF. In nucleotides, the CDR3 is TGTGCCAGCAGCTTAACCCCTCCCAAAAACATTCAGTACTTC.

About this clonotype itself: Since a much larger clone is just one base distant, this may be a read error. The CDR3 region is CSVEASRAQYF. The CDR3 DNA reads TGCAGCGTTGAAGCCTCCAGGGCGCAGTATTTT. The genes are TRBV29-1 and TRBJ2-3, with D maybe TRBD1 (5 bases). The CDR3 is 11 amino acids. The germline CDR1 and CDR2 sequences are SQVTM and ANQGSEA. The V and J ends lost 1 base and 10 bases respectively, with 9 bases between them.

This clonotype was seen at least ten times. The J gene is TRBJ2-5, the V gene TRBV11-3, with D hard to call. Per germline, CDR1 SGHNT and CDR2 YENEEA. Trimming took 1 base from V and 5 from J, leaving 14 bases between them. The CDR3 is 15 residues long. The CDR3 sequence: CASSLGRAAGETQYF. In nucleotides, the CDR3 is TGTGCCAGCAGCTTAGGTCGGGCAGCTGGTGAGACCCAGTACTTC.

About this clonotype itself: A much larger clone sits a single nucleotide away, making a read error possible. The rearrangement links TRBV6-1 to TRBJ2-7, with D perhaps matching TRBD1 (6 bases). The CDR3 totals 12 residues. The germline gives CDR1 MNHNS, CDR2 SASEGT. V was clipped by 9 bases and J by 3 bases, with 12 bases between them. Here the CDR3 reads CASRQAGYEQYF. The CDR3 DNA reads TGTGCCAGTCGACAGGCGGGCTACGAGCAGTACTTC.

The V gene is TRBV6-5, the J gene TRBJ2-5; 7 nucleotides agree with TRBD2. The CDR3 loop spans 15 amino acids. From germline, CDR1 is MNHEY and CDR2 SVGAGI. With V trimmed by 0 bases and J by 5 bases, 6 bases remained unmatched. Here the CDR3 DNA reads TGTGCCAGCAGTTACTCTGGCGGGAGTGAGGAGACCCAGTACTTC. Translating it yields CASSYSGGSEETQYF.

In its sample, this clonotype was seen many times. CDR3 protein: CASSYGLRTSENYNEQFF. The CDR3 coding sequence is TGTGCCAGCAGTTACGGGCTTAGGACTAGCGAGAACTACAATGAGCAGTTCTTC. This chain uses TRBV6-6 with TRBJ2-1, with TRBD2 identical over 9 bases. The ends lost 2 bases at V and 3 bases at J; junction bases unmatched: 11. CDR1 and CDR2 (germline): MNHNY, SVGAGI (reference sequence). The length of the CDR3 is 18 residues.

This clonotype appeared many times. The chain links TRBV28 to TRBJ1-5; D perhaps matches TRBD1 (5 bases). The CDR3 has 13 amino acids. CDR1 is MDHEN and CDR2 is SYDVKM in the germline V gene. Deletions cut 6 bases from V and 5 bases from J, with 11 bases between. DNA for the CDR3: TGTGCCAGCAGAACGGACACCTATCAGCCCCAGCATTTT. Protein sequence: CASRTDTYQPQHF.

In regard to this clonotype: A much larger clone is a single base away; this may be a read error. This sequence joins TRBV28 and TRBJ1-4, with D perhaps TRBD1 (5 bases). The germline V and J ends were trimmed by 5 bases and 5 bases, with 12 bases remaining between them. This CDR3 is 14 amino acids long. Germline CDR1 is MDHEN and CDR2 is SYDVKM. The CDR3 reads CASSQIGANEKLFF. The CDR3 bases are TGTGCCAGCAGTCAGATAGGGGCGAATGAAAAACTGTTTTTT.

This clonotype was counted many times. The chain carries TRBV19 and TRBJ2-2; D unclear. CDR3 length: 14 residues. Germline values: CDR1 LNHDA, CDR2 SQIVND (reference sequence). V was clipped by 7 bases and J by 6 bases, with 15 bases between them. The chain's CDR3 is CASKIPGHSGELFF. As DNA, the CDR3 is TGTGCCAGTAAGATCCCCGGGCACTCCGGGGAGCTGTTTTTT.

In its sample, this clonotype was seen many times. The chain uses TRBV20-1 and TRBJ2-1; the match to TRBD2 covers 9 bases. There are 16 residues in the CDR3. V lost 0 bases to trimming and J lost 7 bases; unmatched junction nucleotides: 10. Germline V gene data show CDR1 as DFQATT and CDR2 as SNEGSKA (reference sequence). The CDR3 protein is CSARDEVAGVLNEQFF. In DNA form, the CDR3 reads TGCAGTGCTAGAGATGAGGTAGCGGGAGTTCTGAATGAGCAGTTCTTC.